The entry below describes one TCR beta chain. What it recognizes is unknown. TCRdb recomputed calls from the RACE reads with MiXCR, one row per CDR3 protein. The sample includes 210,000 or so distinct CDR3 sequences, roughly a quarter of them seen just once. This sample was taken from a study of human T cells and chemical hapten exposure. Background on the study: Researchers reported sensitizing an approximately 2 cm by approximately 2 cm upper inner arm skin site with 2% DPC. Patch tests applied 0.01% DPC to the upper back, read at 6 days. Study findings and constraints: Controls formed significantly fewer large CDR3 similarity clusters than expanded TCRs did. TCRs whose frequency exceeded 1 in 1000 remained the same following DPC sensitization.

The CDR3 contains 14 residues. V was pared by 1 base and J by 6 bases, with 10 bases between. As to time point: patch test 3, about 24 weeks after DPC sensitization. The sample's treatment: therapeutic diphenylcyclopropenone sensitization with weekly scalp DPC. The sample was whole blood, taken in connection with sensitization to the hapten diphenylcyclopropenone (DPC). This TCR was recovered from a middle-aged woman with alopecia areata. Some clones in this sample may be carry-over from other donors' samples. V and J are TRBV12-3 or TRBV12-4 and TRBJ1-5; D is undetermined. The DNA of the CDR3 is TGTGCCAGCAGTTTAGGGCAGTCGGGTCAGCCCCAGCATTTT. Its translation: CASSLGQSGQPQHF.